The entry that follows covers one T cell receptor (beta chain) sequence. The protocol was immunoSEQ multiplex PCR, while the TCRdb copy is restricted to in-frame clones and leaves out a portion. The table has approximately 82,000 clones, about nine tenths seen once. Losses at the gene ends were 3 bases for V and 5 bases for J; bases not matched to a gene: 7. Germline V gene sequence: CDR1 LNHDA, CDR2 SQIVND (reference sequence). The CDR3 contains 15 residues. The sample is drawn from a study of technical replicates of blood from a few donors. The clonotype comes from a human donor in good health. Some clones in this sample may be carry-over from other donors' samples. V is TRBV19 and J is TRBJ2-7; 10 bases map to TRBD1. Source material: T cells isolated from PBMCs. The CDR3 nucleotides read TGTGCCAGTAGTATCCTCGGGACAGGGGCCGACGAGCAGTACTTC. It codes for CASSILGTGADEQYF.